This TCR beta chain appears in the sequencing data of a study of blood T cell repertoires in COVID-19. The study counted Cohort 3 donors as recovered given two negative PCRs, clearance, or symptom resolution. Germline-derived CDR1 and CDR2 are SGHRS and YFSETQ. This CDR3 comprises 14 residues. V was pared by 4 bases and J by 5 bases, with 8 bases of the junction left unmatched. Produced via immunoSEQ multiplex PCR; TCRdb's table is partial and in-frame only. This sample has around 300,000 clones, with 89% found just once. The source is a woman aged 40 to 55 who had recovered from COVID-19. The sequenced sample consisted of PBMCs or T cells enriched from blood (not recorded which). This chain joins TRBV5-1 and TRBJ1-1, with 7 bases aligning to TRBD1. The CDR3 region has the DNA TGCGCCAGCAGCCCGATCCCAGGGGGAACTGAAGCTTTCTTT. Its protein product is CASSPIPGGTEAFF.